This T cell receptor beta chain was sequenced during a study of OX40 agonist ivuxolimab in advanced cancers. Study in general: Ivuxolimab is an agonistic anti-OX40 (CD134) antibody, and patients were treated with it.

The CDR3 is made up of 16 amino acids. Germline CDR1 and CDR2: SGHTA and FQGTGA. Trimming cost V 0 bases and J 7 bases, with 15 bases left between them. This table comes from immunoSEQ multiplex PCR, and its TCRdb copy is limited to in-frame clones, with some not included. The table lists 80,000 to 100,000 clones, roughly 84% of them singletons. This TCR was recovered from an adult with an advanced solid tumor such as melanoma, head and neck, liver or kidney cancer. The chain uses TRBV7-3 and TRBJ2-2; D is tentatively TRBD1 or TRBD2 (5 bases each). This specimen consisted of CD4+ or CD8+ T cells sorted from blood, obtained in a trial of the OX40 agonist ivuxolimab. The CDR3 coding sequence is TGTGCCAGCAGCTTAACGGGGACCGGACGGAACGGGGAGCTGTTTTTT. Translating gives CASSLTGTGRNGELFF.